Detailed here is one T cell receptor (beta chain). This sample is part of a study of blood T cell repertoires in COVID-19. V trimming: 1 base; J trimming: 0 bases; junction bases outside the gene matches: 5. CDR3 length equals 16 residues. The germline CDR1 and CDR2 sequences are MDHEN and SYDVKM. In the study's own analysis: Amplification of reference gene primers provided the estimated nucleated cell counts. Measured with immunoSEQ multiplex PCR; TCRdb has only the in-frame clones, and not every one. That table is the source of V, J and clone size, and D and trimming were worked out from the DNA. The repertoire includes tens of thousands of clones, about 89% of them detected once, and around 12% sits in the top ten.

This TCR derives from a man between 70 and 80 years old with active or convalescent COVID-19. Material: peripheral blood. J is TRBJ1-1 and V is TRBV28; 7 positions match TRBD1. This CDR3 reads CASSLLPGQMNTEAFF. CDR3 sequence (DNA): TGTGCCAGCAGTTTATTACCGGGACAGATGAACACTGAAGCTTTCTTT.